A selection of T cell receptor beta chains follows, all from one sample in a study of T cell responses to AZD1222 COVID-19 vaccine. The protocol was immunoSEQ multiplex PCR, while the TCRdb copy is restricted to in-frame clones and leaves out a portion. The sample includes 68,000 or so clones, 88% seen only once; the top ten take 7.8%. This specimen was peripheral blood, taken on day 0 of AZD1222 vaccination. The receptors derive from an adult in good health. Each CDR3 is given with its conserved first and last residue. A D gene is named only where the DNA matches it firmly. The size of a clone is reported for some rows only, either as once, few or many, or as a class for expanded clones.

D: .; J: TRBJ1-1; size: .; V: TRBV2; DNA: TGTGCCAGCAGTGTATTGTACACTGAAGCTTTCTTT; CDR3: CASSVLYTEAFF
D: .; J: TRBJ1-1; size: .; V: TRBV9; DNA: TGTGCCAGCAGCGTATGGGAGGGAAAGAACACTGAAGCTTTCTTT; CDR3: CASSVWEGKNTEAFF
D: .; J: TRBJ2-7; size: .; V: TRBV19; DNA: TGTGCCAGTAGTTCGGGACCCCACCCTCCCTACGAGCAGTACTTC; CDR3: CASSSGPHPPYEQYF
D: .; J: TRBJ1-2; size: .; V: TRBV6-5; DNA: TGTGCCAGCAGCCAGGACGGGAGCTATGGCTACACCTTC; CDR3: CASSQDGSYGYTF
D: .; J: TRBJ1-2; size: .; V: TRBV12-3/TRBV12-4; DNA: TGTGCCAGCAGTTTAACAGGGTTTGGCTACACCTTC; CDR3: CASSLTGFGYTF
D: .; J: TRBJ1-1; size: .; V: TRBV5-1; DNA: TGCGCCAGCAGCTTTAACCTGGGACATTCGAACACTGAAGCTTTCTTT; CDR3: CASSFNLGHSNTEAFF
D: .; J: TRBJ2-1; size: .; V: TRBV6-5; DNA: TGTGCCAGCACAAACACAGGGTACCACAATGAGCAGTTCTTC; CDR3: CASTNTGYHNEQFF
D: TRBD1; J: TRBJ2-7; size: .; V: TRBV6-5; DNA: TGTGCCAGCAGTTCAGACAGGGGGGCCGTTTACGAGCAGTACTTC; CDR3: CASSSDRGAVYEQYF
D: TRBD2; J: TRBJ2-2; size: .; V: TRBV12-3/TRBV12-4; DNA: TGTGCCAGCACCCTAGCGGGCGGGGAGCTGTTTTTT; CDR3: CASTLAGGELFF
D: .; J: TRBJ1-4; size: .; V: TRBV12-3/TRBV12-4; DNA: TGTGCCAGCAGTTGGCAGCTTAATGAAAAACTGTTTTTT; CDR3: CASSWQLNEKLFF
D: .; J: TRBJ1-3; size: once; V: TRBV7-2; DNA: TGTGCCAGCAGCCCACAGGGTATGAGCTCTGGAAACACCATATATTTT; CDR3: CASSPQGMSSGNTIYF
D: .; J: TRBJ1-2; size: .; V: TRBV18; DNA: TGTGCCAGCTCACCCCAGGGTTTCGACTATGGCTACACCTTC; CDR3: CASSPQGFDYGYTF
D: TRBD2; J: TRBJ2-1; size: .; V: TRBV6-4; DNA: TGTGCCAGCAGTGGACTAGCGGGAGGGAATGAGCAGTTCTTC; CDR3: CASSGLAGGNEQFF
D: .; J: TRBJ2-7; size: .; V: TRBV15; DNA: TGTGCCACCAGCAGAGATTTCGGGGGAAACGAGCAGTACTTC; CDR3: CATSRDFGGNEQYF
D: TRBD1; J: TRBJ1-1; size: .; V: TRBV5-1; DNA: TGCGCCAGCAGCTTGGACGGACAGGTGAACACTGAAGCTTTCTTT; CDR3: CASSLDGQVNTEAFF
D: .; J: TRBJ1-1; size: .; V: TRBV5-1; DNA: TGCGCCAGCAGCTTGGTGGGGGATGAAGCTTTCTTT; CDR3: CASSLVGDEAFF
D: .; J: TRBJ1-1; size: .; V: TRBV5-5; DNA: TGTGCCAGCAGCCCGGAGGGACATCCCAACACTGAAGCTTTCTTT; CDR3: CASSPEGHPNTEAFF